Below, 10 T cell receptor beta chains from the same sample are listed, as sequenced in a study of graft-versus-host responses after intestinal transplantation. These TCRs are of unknown antigen specificity. TCRdb's table, derived via immunoSEQ multiplex PCR, lists solely in-frame clones and lacks some. The sample records some 80,000 clones, approximately 90% being singletons. The sequences come from unstimulated CD8+ T cells sorted from spleen or lymph node cells, collected before transplant. Receptors were obtained from a human donor who was the organ donor for an intestinal transplant.

The chain links TRBV5-5 to TRBJ1-3; D is possibly TRBD1 (5 bases). The CDR3 runs 16 residues. The V end was cut by 4 bases, the J end by 0 bases, with 14 bases between. The V gene's germline CDR1 is SGHKS and CDR2 YYEKEE (reference sequence). The CDR3 coding sequence is TGTGCCAGCAGCGAACTCGGACACTCCTCTGGAAACACCATATATTTT. This gives the protein CASSELGHSSGNTIYF.

This clone came up once. J is TRBJ2-3 and V is TRBV6-5; possibly TRBD1 for D (6 bases). The CDR3 has 15 residues. The V gene's germline CDR1 is MNHEY and CDR2 SVGAGI. V shed 7 bases and J shed 3 bases, with 17 bases lying between them. The CDR3 DNA reads TGTGCCAGCAACCTTATCGGGACACCAACAGATACGCAGTATTTT. Its translation is CASNLIGTPTDTQYF.

This rearrangement joins TRBV6-1 to TRBJ2-7, with 7 bases that match TRBD1. The CDR3 consists of 14 residues. The V gene end was trimmed by 11 bases and the J gene end by 3 bases; junction bases not matched to a gene: 13. Germline V gives CDR1 MNHNS, CDR2 SASEGT. CDR3 residues: CAVKNTGDGYEQYF. CDR3 DNA sequence: TGTGCCGTCAAAAACACAGGGGATGGCTACGAGCAGTACTTC.

In nucleotides, the CDR3 is TGCGCCAGCAGCTTGAGTTTCTCGGCAACCGCTGAAGCTTTCTTT. Residues: CASSLSFSATAEAFF. The rearrangement joins TRBV5-1 to TRBJ1-1, with no clear D. The CDR3 totals 15 residues. V was shortened by 1 base and J by 6 bases, with 16 bases between the two germline ends. The germline V gene has CDR1 SGHRS and CDR2 YFSETQ.

The genes are TRBV6-1 and TRBJ2-4; no definite D call. Germline assignment: CDR1 MNHNS and CDR2 SASEGT. The CDR3 is made up of 12 amino acids. Trimming cost V 6 bases and J 8 bases, with 11 bases left between them. DNA for the CDR3: TGTGCCAGCAGCCTAATAGAGGACATTCAGTACTTC. This codes for CASSLIEDIQYF.

V gene TRBV27 combines with J gene TRBJ2-3; 13 bases agree with TRBD2. In germline, CDR1 is MNHEY, CDR2 SMNVEV (reference sequence). V gave up 6 bases and J gave up 2 bases; unmatched junction bases: 8. The CDR3 contains 17 residues. DNA for the CDR3: TGTGCCAGCAGCCTCGGGACTAGCGGGGTTTACACAGATACGCAGTATTTT. Its translation is CASSLGTSGVYTDTQYF.

The genes are TRBV27 and TRBJ1-2; D might be TRBD1 (6 bases). Germline V lookup: CDR1 MNHEY, CDR2 SMNVEV (reference sequence). The CDR3 is made up of 15 amino acids. V was pared by 5 bases and J by 3 bases, with 16 bases between. The CDR3 nucleotides read TGTGCCAGCAGTCAAACAGGGTCCCCTTACTATGGCTACACCTTC. This translates into CASSQTGSPYYGYTF.

The chain carries TRBV5-4 and TRBJ2-7; D possibly corresponds to TRBD1 (6 bases). CDR1 is SGHNT, CDR2 YYREEE, per germline (reference sequence). CDR3 length equals 17 residues. The V end was cut by 0 bases, the J end by 5 bases, with 21 bases between. This chain's CDR3 is CASSLGVFRGNYDEQYF. The DNA of the CDR3 is TGTGCCAGCAGCTTGGGTGTGTTTAGGGGGAATTACGACGAGCAGTACTTC.

J is TRBJ2-1 and V is TRBV19; a weak D match, TRBD2 (5 bases). This CDR3 spans 12 amino acids. Per germline, CDR1 LNHDA and CDR2 SQIVND (reference sequence). V was trimmed by 3 bases and J by 9 bases, leaving 9 bases between them. In DNA form, the CDR3 reads TGTGCCAGTAGTATTACTAGAAGTGAGCAGTTCTTC. Protein product: CASSITRSEQFF.

The chain has TRBV29-1 and TRBJ1-2; 7 bases agree with TRBD1. The germline V gene has CDR1 SQVTM and CDR2 ANQGSEA. CDR3 length: 15 amino acids. Germline trimming cut 6 bases from V and 8 bases from J; bases unmatched to any gene: 18. The CDR3 nucleotides are TGCAGCGTGGAACATTCCCTGTCAGGGGGAGACGGCTACACCTTC. Translation: CSVEHSLSGGDGYTF.